This T cell receptor beta chain was recovered during a study of T cell repertoires in cytomegalovirus infection (dated by TCRdb to between 2017 and 2020). Background for the entire study: Donor HLA type was relevant to the analysis, as public TCR beta signatures indicated carriage of CMV infection together with the matching HLA type.

General study outcomes and caveats: The ex vivo response was dominated by HLA-C-restricted CMV-specific TCR beta clonotypes, and the single most frequent clonotype in two of eight donors was supplied by these HLA-C-restricted clonotypes. Cumulative frequency of public TCR beta family members discriminated carriers of CMV infection plus the relevant HLA type in this cohort and an independent approximately 340-donor cohort.

Instrument used: Illumina HiSeq 1500. The public reads were quality trimmed at Q25 with fastp and then assembled into clones with MiXCR by TCRdb, keeping productive beta chains. Rows are unified per CDR3 protein, each entry keeping the most common DNA and genes. In this sample the table shows 450,000 to 600,000 distinct CDR3 sequences, 11% of which occur a single time. The ten top clones hold roughly 10% of the sample. Reading the germline V gene gives CDR1 MDHEN and CDR2 SYDVKM. Trimming removed 4 bases from V and 2 bases from J, leaving 12 bases between the germline ends. The CDR3 holds 14 amino acids from the cysteine to the phenylalanine. Of the read, only the CDR3 DNA is kept; its 42 bases are in frame from base 1. This clonotype showed up just a few times. This clone's antigen is unknown. No qualities accompany the bases; no much larger clone lies one base away.

Sequenced: PBMCs. The rearranged segments are TRBV28 and TRBJ2-7; confidence is insufficient to name the D gene. The TCR was taken from a human donor in good health (CMV status not recorded). Some clones in this sample may be carry-over from other donors' samples. The CDR3 here reads CASSSSTAPYEQYF. The bases read TGTGCCAGCAGTTCCTCGACGGCCCCCTACGAGCAGTACTTC.